These 12 T cell receptor beta chains were sequenced from one sample in a study of blood T cell repertoires in COVID-19. The protocol was immunoSEQ multiplex PCR, while the TCRdb copy is restricted to in-frame clones and leaves out a portion. The data hold about 210,000 clones, with approximately 80% observed a single time. Sequenced input: PBMCs or T cells enriched from blood (not recorded which). These TCRs come from a woman aged 45-65 years with acute COVID-19.

CDR3 sequence reads: CSVAVRIYSGNTIYF. The CDR3 region has the DNA TGCAGCGTTGCGGTCAGGATCTACTCTGGAAACACCATATATTTT. The chain recombines TRBV29-1 with TRBJ1-3; D remains ambiguous. The CDR3 sequence is 15 residues long. Trimming took off 4 bases at V and 0 bases at J, with 13 bases between the two ends. Germline V CDR1 and CDR2: SQVTM, ANQGSEA.

The genes are TRBV6-5 and TRBJ1-2; a possible D gene is TRBD1 (5 bases). This CDR3 contains 14 residues. V was trimmed by 0 bases and J by 2 bases, leaving 7 bases between them. Germline V gives CDR1 MNHEY, CDR2 SVGAGI. CDR3 sequence reads: CASSYSGGNYGYTF. The CDR3 DNA reads TGTGCCAGCAGTTACTCCGGGGGGAACTATGGCTACACCTTC.

The sample holds one count of this clone. The chain links TRBV28 to TRBJ2-3, with D possibly being TRBD1 (6 bases). Per the germline V gene, CDR1 is MDHEN and CDR2 is SYDVKM. With 5 bases removed from V and 0 bases from J, the gap between germline ends came to 18 bases. The CDR3 runs to 17 residues. The CDR3 DNA reads as TGTGCCAGCAGTCAACCCAGACAGGCCTCAAGCACAGATACGCAGTATTTT. Translating gives CASSQPRQASSTDTQYF. The full variable domain, with the rest looked up from reference TRBV28 and TRBJ2-3, is DVKVTQSSRYLVKRTGEKVFLECVQDMDHENMFWYRQDPGLGLRLIYFSYDVKMKEKGDIPEGYSVSREKKERFSLILESASTNQTSMYLCASSQPRQASSTDTQYFGPGTRLTVL.

V gene TRBV3-1 (or the pseudogene TRBV3-2) combines with J gene TRBJ2-1; maybe TRBD2 (6 bases). This CDR3 region has 15 residues. Per germline, CDR1 LGHDT and CDR2 YNNKEL (reference sequence). Trimming removed 1 base at V and 6 bases at J, with 13 bases between. The CDR3 sequence: CASSQGLAGSNEQFF. The CDR3 DNA is TGTGCCAGCAGCCAAGGGCTAGCCGGGAGCAATGAGCAGTTCTTC.

The sample holds a few counts of this clone. The chain joins TRBV6-5 to TRBJ1-3, with D possibly TRBD1 on 6 matching bases. This CDR3 is built from 16 residues. Germline CDR1 and CDR2: MNHEY and SVGAGI. Trimming took off 0 bases at V and 4 bases at J, with 13 bases between the two ends. CDR3 region: CASSYSAGARGNTIYF. CDR3 bases: TGTGCCAGCAGTTACTCTGCAGGGGCAAGAGGAAACACCATATATTTT.

The chain combines TRBV28 with TRBJ1-6, with no clear D. Germline V gene lookup returns CDR1 MDHEN and CDR2 SYDVKM. This CDR3 comprises 12 residues. Trimming pared 8 bases from V and 10 bases from J, leaving 12 bases between. The CDR3 loop reads CASSSTKSPLHF. The CDR3 DNA is TGTGCCAGCTCGTCAACAAAATCACCCCTCCACTTT.

The rearrangement joins TRBV27 to TRBJ1-2, with 8 bases that match TRBD1. CDR3 length: 17 residues. V was pared by 2 bases and J by 5 bases, with 13 bases of the junction left unmatched. Germline V lookup: CDR1 MNHEY, CDR2 SMNVEV (reference sequence). CDR3 protein: CASSLIAPGQEVYGYTF. The CDR3 DNA reads TGTGCCAGCAGTTTAATAGCCCCGGGACAGGAGGTTTATGGCTACACCTTC.

The genes are TRBV18 and TRBJ1-1; TRBD1 matches 7 bases. Germline CDR1 and CDR2: KGHSH and LQKENI. The junction had 4 bases not matched to a gene; V was cut back by 3 bases and J by 0 bases. CDR3 length: 15 residues. The DNA for the CDR3 is TGTGCCAGCTCACCGAGGGGGCAGCTGAACACTGAAGCTTTCTTT. Its protein is CASSPRGQLNTEAFF.

The chain recombines TRBV6-2 or TRBV6-3 with TRBJ2-7; 8 nucleotides align to TRBD2. Germline CDR1 MNHEY, CDR2 SVGEGT. Trimming at V came to 4 bases and at J to 2 bases, leaving 10 bases not matched to a gene. The length of the CDR3 is 16 residues. The CDR3 protein is CASSLGLSGIPYEQYF. For the CDR3, the DNA is TGTGCCAGCAGTTTAGGACTTAGCGGGATACCCTACGAGCAGTACTTC.

This chain connects TRBV9 to TRBJ2-2; 7 bases match TRBD1. Germline values: CDR1 SGDLS, CDR2 YYNGEE. CDR3 length equals 16 residues. Trimming removed 4 bases from V and 1 base from J; junction bases left unmatched: 7. The DNA for the CDR3 is TGTGCCAGCAGCCGAGGGGGCCGAAGGAACACCGGGGAGCTGTTTTTT. Amino acid sequence: CASSRGGRRNTGELFF.

The V call is TRBV5-4, the J call TRBJ1-4, with 7 bases that match TRBD1. Unmatched junction bases numbered 8, after V lost 4 bases and J lost 5 bases. Germline CDR1 and CDR2: SGHNT and YYREEE (reference sequence). The CDR3 length is 15 residues. The CDR3 DNA follows: TGTGCCAGCAGCGGGTACAGGGGACCAAATGAAAAACTGTTTTTT. This sequence encodes CASSGYRGPNEKLFF.

The rearrangement uses TRBV28 and TRBJ1-5; 9 nucleotides match TRBD1. The CDR3 runs 14 residues. Looked up from germline, CDR1 is MDHEN and CDR2 is SYDVKM. V was pared by 4 bases and J by 6 bases, with 4 bases of the junction left unmatched. In nucleotides, the CDR3 is TGTGCCAGCAGTTATCGACAGGGGGGTCAGCCCCAGCATTTT. It specifies CASSYRQGGQPQHF.